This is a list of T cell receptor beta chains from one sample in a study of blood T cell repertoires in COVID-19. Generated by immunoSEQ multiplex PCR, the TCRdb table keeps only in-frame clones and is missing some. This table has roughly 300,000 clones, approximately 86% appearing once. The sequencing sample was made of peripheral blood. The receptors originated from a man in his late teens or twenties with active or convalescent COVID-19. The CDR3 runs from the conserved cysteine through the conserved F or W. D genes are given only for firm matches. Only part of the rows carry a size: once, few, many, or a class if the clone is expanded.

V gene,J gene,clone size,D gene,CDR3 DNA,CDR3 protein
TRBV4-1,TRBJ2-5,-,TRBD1,TGCGCCAGCAGCCCCTTGGACAGGGGGTTCGGAGAGACCCAGTACTTC,CASSPLDRGFGETQYF
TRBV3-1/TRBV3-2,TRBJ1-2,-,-,TGTGCCAGCAGCCAGGCGGGGGAGAGTGGCTACACCTTC,CASSQAGESGYTF
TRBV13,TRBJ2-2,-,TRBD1,TGTGCCAGCAGCGCGGACAGGGTGGTGTTTTTT,CASSADRVVFF
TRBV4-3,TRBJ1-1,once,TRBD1,TGCGCCAGCAGCCGCGACAGGGAAGCTGAAGCTTTCTTT,CASSRDREAEAFF
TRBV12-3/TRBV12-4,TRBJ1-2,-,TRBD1,TGTGCCAGCGGGCAGGGGGACGCTGGCTACACCTTC,CASGQGDAGYTF
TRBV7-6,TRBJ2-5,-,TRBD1,TGTGCCAGCAGCTCTCCGGGACAGGGGATAGAGACCCAGTACTTC,CASSSPGQGIETQYF
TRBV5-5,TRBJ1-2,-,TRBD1,TGTGCCAGCAGCCCCGAGGGGGGACAGGGGTATGGCTACACCTTC,CASSPEGGQGYGYTF
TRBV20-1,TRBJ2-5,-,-,TGCAGTGGAGCCGGGGGGCTGACCCAGTACTTC,CSGAGGLTQYF
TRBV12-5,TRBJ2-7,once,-,TGTGCTAGTGGTTTGATATACGAGCAGTACTTC,CASGLIYEQYF
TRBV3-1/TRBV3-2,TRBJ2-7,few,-,TGTGCCAGCAGCCAAGATCTCGGACATGTCTTC,CASSQDLGHVF
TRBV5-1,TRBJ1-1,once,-,TGCGCCAGCAGCTCTGGTGGGGCCACCCGGTCGGTTGAAGCTTTCTTT,CASSSGGATRSVEAFF
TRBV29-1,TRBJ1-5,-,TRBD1,TGCAGCGTTGTACAGGGGCAAGGGCAGCCCCAGCATTTT,CSVVQGQGQPQHF
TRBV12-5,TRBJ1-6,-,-,TGTGCTAGTGGTTTGGTTCTCGGGGGGGGCGCACGGTCACCCCTCCACTTT,CASGLVLGGGARSPLHF
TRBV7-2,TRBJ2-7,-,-,TGTGCCAGCAGCTTGGGGGCGGCAGACAACGAGCAGTACTTC,CASSLGAADNEQYF
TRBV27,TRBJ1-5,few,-,TGTGCCAGCAGTTCGGGGAATCAGCCCCAGCATTTT,CASSSGNQPQHF
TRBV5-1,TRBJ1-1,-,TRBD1,TGCGCCAGCAGATTGGGCGGGACAGGGAAGAACACTGAAGCTTTCTTT,CASRLGGTGKNTEAFF
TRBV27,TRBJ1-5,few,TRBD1,TGTGCCAGCAGGGGGGGACAGGGTGGTCAGCCCCAGCATTTT,CASRGGQGGQPQHF
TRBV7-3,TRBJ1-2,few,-,TGTGCCAGCAGCCTGAGTGGTCAATATGGCTACACCTTC,CASSLSGQYGYTF
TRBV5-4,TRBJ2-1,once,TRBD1,TGTGCCAGCAGCCTGACAGGGCCCTACAATGAGCAGTTCTTC,CASSLTGPYNEQFF
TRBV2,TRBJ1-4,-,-,TGTGCCAGCAGGTTAGAAGAAAAACTGTTTTTT,CASRLEEKLFF
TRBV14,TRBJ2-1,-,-,TGTGCCAGCAGCCTTACTACCAAGATCGTAAAGCTATGGGAGGGGGACTCCTACAATGAGCAGTTCTTC,CASSLTTKIVKLWEGDSYNEQFF
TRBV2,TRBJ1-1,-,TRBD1,TGTGCCAGCAGTTGGGACAGGGCGGGCACTGAAGCTTTCTTT,CASSWDRAGTEAFF
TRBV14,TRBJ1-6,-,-,TGTGCCAGCAGCCACGGACCGGGAAATTATAATTCACCCCTCCACTTT,CASSHGPGNYNSPLHF
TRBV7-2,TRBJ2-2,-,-,TGTGCCAGCAGCTTAGGCGGGACCCGCACCGGGGAGCTGTTTTTT,CASSLGGTRTGELFF
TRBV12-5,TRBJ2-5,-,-,TGTGCTAGTGGTTCTTCGGTCGATGAGACCCAGTACTTC,CASGSSVDETQYF
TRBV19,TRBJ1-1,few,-,TGTGCCAGTAGCGTTTCTGGGGCTAGCACTGAAGCTTTCTTT,CASSVSGASTEAFF
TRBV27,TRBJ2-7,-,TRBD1,TGTGCCAGCAGTAGACCGGGACAGGGGAGGTACGAGCAGTACTTC,CASSRPGQGRYEQYF
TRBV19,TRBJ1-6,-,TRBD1,TGTGCCAGTAGTCCAGGGGGCTCCTATAATTCACCCCTCCACTTT,CASSPGGSYNSPLHF
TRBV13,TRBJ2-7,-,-,TGTGCCAGCAGCGCCCGGACAGAGTACGAGCAGTACTTC,CASSARTEYEQYF
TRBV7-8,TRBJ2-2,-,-,TGTGCCAGCAGCTGGAGGAGGGTATCCACCGGGGAGCTGTTTTTT,CASSWRRVSTGELFF
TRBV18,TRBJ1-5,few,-,TGTGCCAGCTCACCGGGGCAGTTTAATCAGCCCCAGCATTTT,CASSPGQFNQPQHF
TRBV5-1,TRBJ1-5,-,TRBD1,TGCGCCAGCAGCTCGACAGGGTTGGGCAATCAGCCCCAGCATTTT,CASSSTGLGNQPQHF
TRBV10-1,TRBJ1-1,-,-,TGCGCCAGCAGTACAGGGCGGACTGAAGCTTTCTTT,CASSTGRTEAFF
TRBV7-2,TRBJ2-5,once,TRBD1,TGTGCCAGCAGCTTAGGGACAGGGAATCAAGAGACCCAGTACTTC,CASSLGTGNQETQYF
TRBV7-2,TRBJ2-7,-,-,TGTGCCAGCAGCTACCCGGGATACGAGCAGTACTTC,CASSYPGYEQYF
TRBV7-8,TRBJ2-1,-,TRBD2,TGTGCCAGCAGCTTAGGCGGGGGGGCGAGTGAGCAGTTCTTC,CASSLGGGASEQFF
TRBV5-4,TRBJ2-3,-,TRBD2,TGTGCCAGCAGCTTGTCGGGGGGGCGCACAGATACGCAGTATTTT,CASSLSGGRTDTQYF
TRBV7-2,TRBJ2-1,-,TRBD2,TGTGCCAGCAGCTTAACAAGCGGGGGGGCAAGGAATGAGCAGTTCTTC,CASSLTSGGARNEQFF
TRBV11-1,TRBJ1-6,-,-,TGTGCCAGCAGCTTGGGGCCAGAGTCCGGTTCACCCCTCCACTTT,CASSLGPESGSPLHF
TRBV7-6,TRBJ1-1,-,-,TGTGCCAGCAGCTTTGGGAGGGTTGCCACTGAAGCTTTCTTT,CASSFGRVATEAFF